The clone carrying this T cell receptor (beta chain) has a handful of counts. Donors ranged from about 6 to 90 years old and were healthy Caucasians in Russia. Isolation per sample recovered at least 6 million PBMCs. CDR1 is MNHNY and CDR2 is SVGAGI in the germline V gene (reference sequence). The CDR3 runs 14 residues. The V gene lost 2 bases and the J gene lost 7 bases, with 9 bases spanning the gap. The second PCR ran 7 to 11 cycles with a sample-barcoded 5' primer and J-beta primers. MiXCR, run by TCRdb on the 5' RACE reads, gives a single entry per CDR3 protein. The top ten hold less than 15% of the sample, which has about 1.1 million distinct CDR3 sequences, 30% to 40% seen once. This specimen belongs to a study of blood T cells in healthy people across ages.

This clonotype was sampled from a man younger than 30 in good health. Sequencing used blood. The chain couples TRBV6-6 to TRBJ1-6; no clear D gene. In DNA form, the CDR3 reads TGTGCCAGCAGTTACGCGGTTTCGAATTCACCCCTCCACTTT. Translating it yields CASSYAVSNSPLHF.